This TCR beta chain was profiled in a study of blood T cell repertoires in COVID-19. Study context: COVID-19 samples from acute and convalescent phases originated in the United States, Italy and Spain. T cells, B-cell-depleted T cells, or PBMCs supplied cDNA or gDNA.

This clone appeared once. Original processing notes: By means of reference gene primer amplification, nucleated cell counts were estimated. TCRdb keeps only in-frame clones here, not all; method: immunoSEQ multiplex PCR. The V and J calls and clone size were taken over from that table, and D and trimming were inferred from the DNA. This sample has 200,000 to 250,000 clones; 80% to 90% occur once, and the top ten carry 3% to 4%. The specimen sequenced was PBMCs or T cells enriched from blood (not recorded which). This receptor was obtained from a woman between 40 and 55 years old with acute COVID-19.

CDR3 coding DNA: TGTGCCAGCAGTTTGGGGGGGCGCGGGGCAGATACGCAGTATTTT. This codes for CASSLGGRGADTQYF. The rearrangement links TRBV28 to TRBJ2-3; TRBD2 might be the D (7 bases). V shed 3 bases and J shed 4 bases, with 14 bases lying between them. The CDR3 runs to 15 residues. In germline, CDR1 is MDHEN, CDR2 SYDVKM.